This T cell receptor beta chain comes out of a study of T cell responses to AZD1222 COVID-19 vaccine. Whole-study findings and limits: Spike-specific TCR repertoires showed rising breadth and depth after two AZD1222 doses. Within unmutated variant regions lay the reported targets of nearly half of spike-specific TCRs.

The germline V gene encodes CDR1 SGHTA and CDR2 FQGNSA. The CDR3 has 16 amino acids. V shed 5 bases, J shed 5 bases, and the junction held 12 bases outside the gene matches. Profiling relied on immunoSEQ multiplex PCR, and the TCRdb table lists in-frame clones only, not all of them. The table includes roughly 110,000 clones, roughly 88% detected once. Notes on this clone: Its antigen is still unknown.

The chain has TRBV7-2 and TRBJ1-1; the match to TRBD1 covers 9 bases. The input for sequencing was peripheral blood, taken 28 days after the second AZD1222 dose. This TCR was sampled from an adult who received the AZD1222 COVID-19 vaccine. In DNA form, the CDR3 reads TGTGCCAGCAGCCCCGCTTTTAACAGGGGGCAAACTGAAGCTTTCTTT. Amino acid sequence: CASSPAFNRGQTEAFF. Based on the CDR3 plus reference TRBV7-2 and TRBJ1-1, the full variable domain is GAGVSQSPSNKVTEKGKDVELRCDPISGHTALYWYRQSLGQGLEFLIYFQGNSAPDKSGLPSDRFSAERTGGSVSTLTIQRTQQEDSAVYLCASSPAFNRGQTEAFFGQGTRLTVV.